In this sample, the clone carrying this T cell receptor (beta chain) turned up many times. The antigen is undetermined. The study drew donors from healthy Caucasian individuals in Russia aged 6 to 90. The data were taken from a study of blood T cells in healthy people across ages. Overall study results and limits: It was held that diversity estimates obtained from one million T cells represented underestimates.

Trimming left V 5 bases short and J 6 bases short, with 9 bases between. This CDR3 has 12 residues. Sample-barcoded 5' priming and a J-beta primer mix drove a second PCR of about 6 to 12 cycles. Every individual sample yielded 2.5 million or more paired-end reads (each containing CDR3). TCRdb re-analysed the 5' RACE reads in MiXCR, keeping a single row per CDR3 protein. The data show roughly 1.5 million distinct CDR3 sequences, with approximately 43% seen just once and approximately 4.1% held by the top ten. Sample: blood. The clonotype was recovered from a woman under 30 in good health. The gene calls are TRBV12-3 or TRBV12-4 and TRBJ2-3; D call uncertain. Written as DNA, the CDR3 is TGTGCCAGCAGTCCTAACTTGGATACGCAGTATTTT. This sequence encodes CASSPNLDTQYF.